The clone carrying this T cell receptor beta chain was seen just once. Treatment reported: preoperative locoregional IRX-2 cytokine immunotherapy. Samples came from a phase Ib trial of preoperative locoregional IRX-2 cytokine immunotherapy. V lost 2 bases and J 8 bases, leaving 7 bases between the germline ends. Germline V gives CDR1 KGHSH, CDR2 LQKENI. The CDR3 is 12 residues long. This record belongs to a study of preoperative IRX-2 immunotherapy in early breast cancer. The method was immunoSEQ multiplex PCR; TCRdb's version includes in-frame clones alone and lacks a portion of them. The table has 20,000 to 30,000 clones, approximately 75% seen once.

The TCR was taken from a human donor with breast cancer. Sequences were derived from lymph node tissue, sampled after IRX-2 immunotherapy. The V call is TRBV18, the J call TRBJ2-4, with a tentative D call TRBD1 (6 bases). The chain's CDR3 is CASSPEGDIQYF. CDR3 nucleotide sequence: TGTGCCAGCTCACCAGAGGGGGACATTCAGTACTTC.